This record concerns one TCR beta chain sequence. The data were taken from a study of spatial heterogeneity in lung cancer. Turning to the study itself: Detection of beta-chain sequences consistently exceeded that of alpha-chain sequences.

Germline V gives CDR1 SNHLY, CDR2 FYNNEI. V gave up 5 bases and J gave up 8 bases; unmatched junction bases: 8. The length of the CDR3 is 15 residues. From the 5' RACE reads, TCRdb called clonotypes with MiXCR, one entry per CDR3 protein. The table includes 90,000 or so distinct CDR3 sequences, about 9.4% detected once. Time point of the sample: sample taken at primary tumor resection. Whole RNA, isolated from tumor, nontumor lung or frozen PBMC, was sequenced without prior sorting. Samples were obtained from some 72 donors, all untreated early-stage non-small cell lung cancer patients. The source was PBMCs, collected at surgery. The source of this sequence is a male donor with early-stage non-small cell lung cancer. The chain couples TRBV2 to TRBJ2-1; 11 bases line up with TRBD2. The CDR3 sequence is CASSPTSGSRDEQFF. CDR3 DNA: TGTGCCAGCAGTCCAACTAGCGGGAGTCGGGATGAGCAGTTCTTC.